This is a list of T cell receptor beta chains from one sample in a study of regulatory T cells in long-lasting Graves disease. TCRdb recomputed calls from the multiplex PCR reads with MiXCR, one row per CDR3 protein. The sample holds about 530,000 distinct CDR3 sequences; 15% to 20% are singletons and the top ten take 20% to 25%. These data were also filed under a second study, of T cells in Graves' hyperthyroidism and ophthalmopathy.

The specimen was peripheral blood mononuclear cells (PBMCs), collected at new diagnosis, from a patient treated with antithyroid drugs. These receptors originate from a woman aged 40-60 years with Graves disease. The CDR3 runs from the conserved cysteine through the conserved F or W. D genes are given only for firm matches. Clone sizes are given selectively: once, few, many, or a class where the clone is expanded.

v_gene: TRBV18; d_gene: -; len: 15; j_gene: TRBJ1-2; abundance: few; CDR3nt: TGTGCCAGCTCACCAGCCGCCGGGACCTCTTATGGCTACACCTTC; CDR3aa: CASSPAAGTSYGYTF
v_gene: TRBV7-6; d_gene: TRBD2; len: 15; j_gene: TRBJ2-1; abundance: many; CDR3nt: TGTGCCAGCAGCTACGCGGGGGGGCCTTACAATGAGCAGTTCTTC; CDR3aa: CASSYAGGPYNEQFF
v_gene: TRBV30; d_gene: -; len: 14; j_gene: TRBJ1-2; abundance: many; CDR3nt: TGTGCCTGGAGTAACCAATGGAGGGCATATGGCTACACCTTC; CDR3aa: CAWSNQWRAYGYTF
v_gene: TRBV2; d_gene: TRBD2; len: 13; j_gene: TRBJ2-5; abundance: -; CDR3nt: TGTGCCAGCAGTGAGGCCGGGACTAGCCTCCAGTACTTC; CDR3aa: CASSEAGTSLQYF
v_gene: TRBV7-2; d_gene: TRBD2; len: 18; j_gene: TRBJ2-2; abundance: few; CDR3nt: TGTGCCAGCAGCTTAGTGGCTAGCGGGAACACCCACCCCGGGGAGCTGTTTTTT; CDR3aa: CASSLVASGNTHPGELFF
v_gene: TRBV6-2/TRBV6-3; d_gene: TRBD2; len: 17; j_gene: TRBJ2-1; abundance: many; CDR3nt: TGTGCCAGCAGTGTCTTAGCGGGGGGCCCCATCGGACTGGAGCAGTTCTTC; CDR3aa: CASSVLAGGPIGLEQFF
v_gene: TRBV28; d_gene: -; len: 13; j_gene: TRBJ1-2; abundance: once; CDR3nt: TGTGCCAGCAGCTCCGGGATTTTCTATGGCTACACCTTC; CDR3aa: CASSSGIFYGYTF
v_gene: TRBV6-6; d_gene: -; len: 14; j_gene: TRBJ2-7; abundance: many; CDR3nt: TGTGCCAGCAGTTACTCGAGTACCCTCTACGAGCAGTACTTC; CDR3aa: CASSYSSTLYEQYF
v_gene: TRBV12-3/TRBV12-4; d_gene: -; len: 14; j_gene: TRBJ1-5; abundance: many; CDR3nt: TGTGCCAGCAGAGGACAGATTAGCAATCAGCCCCAGCATTTT; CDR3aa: CASRGQISNQPQHF
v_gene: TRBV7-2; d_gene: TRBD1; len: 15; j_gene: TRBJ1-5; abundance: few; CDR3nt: TGTGCCAGCAGCTTAGTACAGGGGTTGGGGCAGCCCCAGCATTTT; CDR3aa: CASSLVQGLGQPQHF
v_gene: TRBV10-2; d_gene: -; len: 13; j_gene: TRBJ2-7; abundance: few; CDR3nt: TGCGCCAGCAGTGCTATGAGCTCCTACGAGCAGTACTTC; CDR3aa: CASSAMSSYEQYF
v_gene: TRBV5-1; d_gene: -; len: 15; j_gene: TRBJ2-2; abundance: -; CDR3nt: TGCGCCAGCAGCTTGGAGGCAGGCGACACCGGGGAGCTGTTTTTT; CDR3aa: CASSLEAGDTGELFF
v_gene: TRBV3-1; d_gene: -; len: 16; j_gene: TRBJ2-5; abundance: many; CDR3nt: TGTGCCAGCAGCCAAGAGGAAATCGGCGGGGCAGAGACCCAGTACTTC; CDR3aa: CASSQEEIGGAETQYF
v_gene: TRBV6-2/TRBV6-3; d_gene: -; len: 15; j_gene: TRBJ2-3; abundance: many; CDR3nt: TGTGCCAGCAGTTACGGTACAGGGTTGACAGATACGCAGTATTTT; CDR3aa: CASSYGTGLTDTQYF
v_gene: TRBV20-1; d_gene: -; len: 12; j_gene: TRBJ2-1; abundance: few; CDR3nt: TGCAGTGCTAGTAGTCGCGGGGCTGAGCAGTTCTTC; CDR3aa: CSASSRGAEQFF
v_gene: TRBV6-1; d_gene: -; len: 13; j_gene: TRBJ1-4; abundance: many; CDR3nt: TGTGCCAGCAGTGCGACAGTTAATGAAAAACTGTTTTTT; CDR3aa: CASSATVNEKLFF
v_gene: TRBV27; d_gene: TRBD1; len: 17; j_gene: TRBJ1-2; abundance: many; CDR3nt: TGTGCCAGCAGTGGCATGGGGAAAGGGACAGGGGAGAATGGCTACACCTTC; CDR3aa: CASSGMGKGTGENGYTF
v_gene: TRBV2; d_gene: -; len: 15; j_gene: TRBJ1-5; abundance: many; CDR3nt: TGTGCCAGCAGTGAGCAGGCATATAGCAATCAGCCCCAGCATTTT; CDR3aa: CASSEQAYSNQPQHF
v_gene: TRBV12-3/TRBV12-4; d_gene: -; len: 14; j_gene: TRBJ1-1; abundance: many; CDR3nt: TGTGCCAGCAGTTTAACCTCGGGGAACACTGAAGCTTTCTTT; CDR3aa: CASSLTSGNTEAFF
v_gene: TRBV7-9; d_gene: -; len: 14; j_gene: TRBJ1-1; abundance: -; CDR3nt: TGTGCCAGCAGCCCAAGGGGGAGTCACACTGAAGCTTTCTTT; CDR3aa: CASSPRGSHTEAFF
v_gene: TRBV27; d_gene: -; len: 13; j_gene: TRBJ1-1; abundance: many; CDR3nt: TGTGCCAGCAGCTTGATGGGGGGGACTGAAGCTTTCTTT; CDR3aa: CASSLMGGTEAFF
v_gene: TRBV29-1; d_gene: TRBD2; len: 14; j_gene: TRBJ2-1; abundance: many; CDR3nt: TGCAGCGTTGGTGGCGGGGGGGCATTTAATGAGCAGTTCTTC; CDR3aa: CSVGGGGAFNEQFF
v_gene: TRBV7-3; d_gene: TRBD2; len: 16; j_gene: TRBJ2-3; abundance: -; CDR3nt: TGTGCCAGCAGCCCGGGCGGGGCGGGGGGCACAGATACGCAGTATTTT; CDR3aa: CASSPGGAGGTDTQYF